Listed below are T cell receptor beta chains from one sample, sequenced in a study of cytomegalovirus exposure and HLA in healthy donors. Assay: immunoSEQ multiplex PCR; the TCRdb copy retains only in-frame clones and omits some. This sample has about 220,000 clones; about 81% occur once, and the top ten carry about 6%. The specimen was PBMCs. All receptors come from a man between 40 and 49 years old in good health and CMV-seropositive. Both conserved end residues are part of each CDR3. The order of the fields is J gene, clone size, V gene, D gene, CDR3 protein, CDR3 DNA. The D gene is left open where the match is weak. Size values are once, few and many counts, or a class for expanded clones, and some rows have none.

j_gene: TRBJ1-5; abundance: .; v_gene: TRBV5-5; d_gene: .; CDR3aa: CASSLAPDSNQPQHF; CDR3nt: TGTGCCAGCAGCTTGGCCCCAGATAGCAATCAGCCCCAGCATTTT
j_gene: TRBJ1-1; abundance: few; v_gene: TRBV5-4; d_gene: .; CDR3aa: CASSDQGTEAFF; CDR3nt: TGTGCCAGCAGCGATCAGGGCACTGAAGCTTTCTTT
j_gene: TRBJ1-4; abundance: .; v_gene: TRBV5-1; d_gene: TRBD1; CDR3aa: CASSSRDRDEKLFF; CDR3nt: TGCGCCAGCAGCTCCCGGGACAGGGACGAAAAACTGTTTTTT
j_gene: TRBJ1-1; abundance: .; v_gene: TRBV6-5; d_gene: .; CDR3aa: CASSPPGARSAEAFF; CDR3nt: TGTGCCAGCAGTCCACCAGGGGCCCGGTCGGCTGAAGCTTTCTTT
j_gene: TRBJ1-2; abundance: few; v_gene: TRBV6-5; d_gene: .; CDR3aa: CASSSLWGDYGYTF; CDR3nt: TGTGCCAGCAGTTCCCTCTGGGGGGACTATGGCTACACCTTC
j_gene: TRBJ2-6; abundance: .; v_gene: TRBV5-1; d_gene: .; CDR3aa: CASSMTGTSGANVLTF; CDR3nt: TGCGCCAGCAGCATGACAGGTACCTCTGGGGCCAACGTCCTGACTTTC
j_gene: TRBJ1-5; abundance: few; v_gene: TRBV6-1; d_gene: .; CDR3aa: CASSGSQPQHF; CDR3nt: TGTGCCAGCAGTGGAAGCCAGCCCCAGCATTTT
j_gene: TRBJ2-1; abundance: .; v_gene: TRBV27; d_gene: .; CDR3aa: CASSLSYGSGNEQFF; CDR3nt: TGTGCCAGCAGCCTTAGCTATGGATCGGGCAATGAGCAGTTCTTC
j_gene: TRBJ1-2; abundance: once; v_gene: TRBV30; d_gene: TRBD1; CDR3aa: CAWGWGTAANYGYTF; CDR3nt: TGTGCCTGGGGCTGGGGGACAGCAGCTAACTATGGCTACACCTTC
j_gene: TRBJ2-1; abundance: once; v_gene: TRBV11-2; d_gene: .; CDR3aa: CASSSQGSPYNEQFF; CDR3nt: TGTGCCAGCAGCTCGCAGGGGAGTCCCTACAATGAGCAGTTCTTC
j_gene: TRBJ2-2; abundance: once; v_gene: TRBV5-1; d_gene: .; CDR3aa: CASSLVGHSTNTGELFF; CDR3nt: TGCGCCAGCAGCTTGGTGGGACACTCAACCAACACCGGGGAGCTGTTTTTT
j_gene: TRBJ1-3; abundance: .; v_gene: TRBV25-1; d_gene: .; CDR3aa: CASLPNSGNTIYF; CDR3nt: TGTGCCAGCCTGCCTAACTCTGGAAACACCATATATTTT
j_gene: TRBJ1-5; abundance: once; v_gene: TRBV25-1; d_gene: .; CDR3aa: CASSDRGSGNQPQHF; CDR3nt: TGTGCCAGCAGTGATCGAGGGTCGGGCAATCAGCCCCAGCATTTT
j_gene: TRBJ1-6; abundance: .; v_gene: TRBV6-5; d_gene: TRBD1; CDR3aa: CASSSRQGLSSPLHF; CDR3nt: TGTGCCAGCAGTTCTCGACAGGGGCTATCTTCACCCCTCCACTTT
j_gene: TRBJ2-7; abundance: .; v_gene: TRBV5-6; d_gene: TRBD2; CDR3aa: CASSLLAGEPYEQYF; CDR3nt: TGTGCCAGCAGCTTACTAGCGGGAGAACCCTACGAGCAGTACTTC
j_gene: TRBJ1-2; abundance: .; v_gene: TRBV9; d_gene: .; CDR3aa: CASSAPGGYTF; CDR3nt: TGTGCCAGCAGTGCACCGGGAGGCTACACCTTC
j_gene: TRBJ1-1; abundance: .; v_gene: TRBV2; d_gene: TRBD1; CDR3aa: CASRGGRGAAEAFF; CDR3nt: TGTGCCAGCAGGGGTGGCAGGGGGGCCGCCGAAGCTTTCTTT
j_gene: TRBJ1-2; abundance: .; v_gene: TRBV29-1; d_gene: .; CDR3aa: CSALHMLGGDGYGYTF; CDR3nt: TGCAGCGCCCTCCATATGCTTGGGGGCGACGGGTATGGCTACACCTTC
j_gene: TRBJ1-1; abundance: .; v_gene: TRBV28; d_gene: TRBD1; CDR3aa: CASSPQDRDDGEAFF; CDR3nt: TGTGCCAGCAGTCCTCAAGACAGGGACGATGGTGAAGCTTTCTTT
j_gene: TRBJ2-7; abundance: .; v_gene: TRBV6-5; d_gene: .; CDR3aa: CASSRHPSSYEQYF; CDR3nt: TGTGCCAGCAGCCGACATCCGAGCTCCTACGAGCAGTACTTC
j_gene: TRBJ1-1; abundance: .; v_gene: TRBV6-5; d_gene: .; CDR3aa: CASSEGVMNTEAFF; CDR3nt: TGTGCCAGCAGTGAAGGGGTTATGAACACTGAAGCTTTCTTT
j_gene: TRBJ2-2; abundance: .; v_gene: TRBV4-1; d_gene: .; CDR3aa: CASSQETANTRELFF; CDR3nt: TGCGCCAGCAGCCAAGAGACAGCTAACACCAGGGAGCTGTTTTTT
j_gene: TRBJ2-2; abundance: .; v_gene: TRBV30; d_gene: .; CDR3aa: CAWTQQAFANTGELFF; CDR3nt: TGTGCCTGGACCCAACAGGCCTTCGCGAACACCGGGGAGCTGTTTTTT
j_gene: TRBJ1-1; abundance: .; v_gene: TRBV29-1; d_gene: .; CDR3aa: CSVFQGLGTEAFF; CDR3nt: TGCAGCGTTTTTCAGGGGTTGGGCACTGAAGCTTTCTTT
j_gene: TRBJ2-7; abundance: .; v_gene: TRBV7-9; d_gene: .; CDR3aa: CSSSDGGTYEQYF; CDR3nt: TGTTCCAGCTCGGACGGAGGAACCTACGAGCAGTACTTC
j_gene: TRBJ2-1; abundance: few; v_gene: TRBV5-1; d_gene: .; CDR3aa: CASSPEVPYNEQFF; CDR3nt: TGCGCCAGCAGCCCGGAGGTCCCCTACAATGAGCAGTTCTTC
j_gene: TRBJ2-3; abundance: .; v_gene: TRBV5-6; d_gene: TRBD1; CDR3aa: CASSLELGQGFDTQYF; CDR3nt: TGTGCCAGCAGCTTGGAATTGGGACAGGGGTTTGATACGCAGTATTTT